Below are 5 T cell receptor beta chains sequenced from a single sample in a study of T cell responses to AZD1222 COVID-19 vaccine. Profiled with immunoSEQ multiplex PCR; TCRdb holds only in-frame clones, not every one. The repertoire has tens of thousands of clones, roughly 88% of them found once; the top ten carry about 3.5%. Sequenced here: peripheral blood, sampled 28 days after the second AZD1222 dose. The origin of the receptors is an adult who received the AZD1222 COVID-19 vaccine.

In DNA, the CDR3 is TGTGCCAGCACCCTCAGCGGGGAGTATGGCTACACCTTC. Amino acids: CASTLSGEYGYTF. This chain connects TRBV28 to TRBJ1-2; D not resolved. This CDR3 contains 13 residues. V dropped 7 bases and J dropped 5 bases, with 14 bases sitting between them. Germline CDR1 reads MDHEN; CDR2 reads SYDVKM.

The gene calls are TRBV6-2 or TRBV6-3 and TRBJ2-7; D is possibly TRBD1 (6 bases). Germline CDR1 is MNHEY and CDR2 is SVGEGT. The V gene lost 6 bases and the J gene lost 2 bases, with 17 bases spanning the gap. This CDR3 has 15 amino acids. The CDR3 nucleotides are TGTGCCAGCAGCGATTCGACAGGTCCTCCCTACGAGCAGTACTTC. Translated, it gives CASSDSTGPPYEQYF.

This clone was observed a handful of times. Other DNA sequences of this sample code for an identical CDR3. The chain employs TRBV9 and TRBJ2-7, with D maybe TRBD1 (5 bases). Germline CDR1 reads SGDLS; CDR2 reads YYNGEE. V was cut by 2 bases and J by 5 bases, with 14 bases left in between. This CDR3 has 14 residues. CDR3 region: CASSVGQGLDEQYF. Here the CDR3 DNA reads TGTGCCAGCAGCGTGGGCCAGGGTCTCGACGAGCAGTACTTC.

The CDR3 here is CASSLNPTGLRETQYF. CDR3 nucleotide sequence: TGTGCCAGCAGCTTGAACCCGACAGGACTGAGGGAGACCCAGTACTTC. The chain couples TRBV11-1 to TRBJ2-5; tentatively, D is TRBD1 (6 bases). CDR1 is SGHAT and CDR2 is FQDESV in the germline V gene (reference sequence). Trimming left V 3 bases short and J 5 bases short, with 19 bases between. This CDR3 is 16 amino acids long.

This chain connects TRBV7-9 to TRBJ1-2; TRBD1 aligns across 9 bases. The germline V gene has CDR1 SEHNR and CDR2 FQNEAQ (reference sequence). V shed 5 bases, J shed 0 bases, and the junction held 7 bases outside the gene matches. CDR3 length: 16 amino acids. The DNA for the CDR3 is TGTGCCAGCAGCCCGGGACAGGGATCAGCTAACTATGGCTACACCTTC. It translates to CASSPGQGSANYGYTF. Based on the CDR3 plus reference TRBV7-9 and TRBJ1-2, the full variable domain is DTGVSQNPRHKITKRGQNVTFRCDPISEHNRLYWYRQTLGQGPEFLTYFQNEAQLEKSRLLSDRFSAERPKGSFSTLEIQRTEQGDSAMYLCASSPGQGSANYGYTFGSGTRLTVV.